This is a list of T cell receptor beta chains from one sample in a study of blood T cell repertoires in COVID-19. Sequencing used immunoSEQ multiplex PCR; TCRdb keeps in-frame clones, though not all of them. Among some 42,000 clones, approximately 91% were seen once, and the ten largest hold 0.4%. The material sequenced was peripheral blood. The receptors come from a human donor in a cohort sampled during active COVID-19. CDR3s include the opening cysteine and the closing phenylalanine or tryptophan. Size values are once, few and many counts, or a class for expanded clones, and some rows have none.

>.|TRBJ1-2|12|TRBV27
CASSFGGYGYTF
>.|TRBJ2-7|15|TRBV4-3
CASSQDQGSPYEQYF
>.|TRBJ2-7|13|TRBV6-2/TRBV6-3
CASSWGQAFEQYF
>.|TRBJ1-2|13|TRBV6-5
CASRREGFGGYTF
>.|TRBJ2-7|14|TRBV30
CAWSVEQGFYEQYF
>.|TRBJ1-6|17|TRBV5-8
CASSDRTGGSYNSPLHF
>few|TRBJ2-7|14|TRBV18
CASSAMRGGYEQYF
>.|TRBJ1-2|13|TRBV12-3/TRBV12-4
CASSERQGGGYTF
>.|TRBJ2-7|14|TRBV9
CASSGRDNYYEQYF
>.|TRBJ1-6|13|TRBV29-1
CSVGLGEDSPLHF
>once|TRBJ1-3|14|TRBV7-9
CASSLELSGNTIYF
>.|TRBJ1-1|16|TRBV5-1
CASSLHNTGVDTEAFF
>.|TRBJ1-2|16|TRBV11-3
CASSLMDRGANYGYTF
>.|TRBJ1-1|14|TRBV19
CASSKTGVTTEAFF